This T cell receptor beta chain was captured in a study of shared clonotypes between healthy human individuals. Study-wide results and limits: On the whole, naive subsets had larger estimated richness than memory subsets had.

As concerns this clone: What it binds is not known.

Sequencing used immunoSEQ multiplex PCR; TCRdb keeps in-frame clones, though not all of them. The sample lists nearly 1 million clones, less than 85% occurring once. The sequenced sample was memory CD4+ T cells sorted from blood. The subset: CD45RA-negative fraction. This clonotype was sampled from a man between 18 and 29 years old in good health.

CDR3 sequence (DNA): TGCGCCAGCAGTCCCGGGCCCGTTTTAGGCTACGAGCAGTACTTC. This codes for CASSPGPVLGYEQYF. The chain employs TRBV10-1 and TRBJ2-7; D not resolved. There are 15 residues in the CDR3. The V end was cut by 5 bases, the J end by 3 bases, with 17 bases between. Germline V lookup: CDR1 WNHNN, CDR2 SYGVQD (reference sequence).